These 16 T cell receptor beta chains share one sample of origin, sequenced in a study of T cells in Graves' hyperthyroidism and ophthalmopathy. Using RNA transcripts as the source, TCR beta CDR3 regions were amplified. The TCR CDR3 first-round RT-PCR relied on the HTBI primer set. TCRdb used MiXCR to reprocess the multiplex PCR reads, holding one entry per CDR3 protein. The sample lists about 530,000 distinct CDR3 sequences, 15% to 20% seen once, with 17% in the top ten. Sequenced material: blood. The source of these receptors is a woman aged 18-29 years with Graves' ophthalmopathy.

This clonotype was seen many times. The genes are TRBV7-3 and TRBJ2-5; no definite D call. Germline V gives CDR1 SGHTA, CDR2 FQGTGA. Between the trimmed V and J ends, which lost 4 bases and 5 bases, there was a span of 11 bases. The CDR3 runs 13 residues. In DNA form, the CDR3 reads TGTGCCAGCAGCTCCCAAAAGCTGGAGACCCAGTACTTC. Amino acid sequence: CASSSQKLETQYF.

There are a few counts of this clonotype. The V call is TRBV11-2, the J call TRBJ2-2, with unresolved D. The V gene lost 5 bases and the J gene lost 5 bases, with 9 bases spanning the gap. The CDR3 contains 13 residues. Germline V gene data show CDR1 as SGHAT and CDR2 as FQNNGV. CDR3 amino acids: CASSPRPTGELFF. The CDR3 DNA sequence: TGTGCCAGCAGCCCAAGACCGACCGGGGAGCTGTTTTTT.

This clonotype appeared a few times. This chain joins TRBV30 and TRBJ2-7, with D tentatively TRBD1 (6 bases). The CDR3 is made up of 16 amino acids. Deletions cut 2 bases from V and 4 bases from J, with 21 bases between. CDR1 is GTSNPN, CDR2 SVGIG, per germline (reference sequence). The CDR3 DNA sequence: TGTGCCTGGAGTCCACAGACAGGCGGCGCAAAGTACGAGCAGTACTTC. Its translation: CAWSPQTGGAKYEQYF.

The V call is TRBV28, the J call TRBJ1-6; 9 nucleotides agree with TRBD1. With 1 base clipped from V and 5 bases from J, the junction kept 6 bases outside the gene matches. In germline, CDR1 is MDHEN, CDR2 SYDVKM. The CDR3 has 17 amino acids. CDR3 sequence (DNA): TGTGCCAGCAGTTTATTGACAGGGGGTTTCGATAATTCACCCCTCCACTTT. Protein product: CASSLLTGGFDNSPLHF.

This clonotype was counted many times. The chain joins TRBV11-2 to TRBJ1-1; TRBD1 aligns across 10 bases. The CDR3 loop spans 17 amino acids. The germline gives CDR1 SGHAT, CDR2 FQNNGV. V shed 1 base, J shed 0 bases, and the junction held 5 bases outside the gene matches. CDR3 sequence reads: CASSLGDRGLMNTEAFF. CDR3 nucleotide sequence: TGTGCCAGCAGCTTAGGGGACAGGGGTCTCATGAACACTGAAGCTTTCTTT.

This clonotype occurred once. This may arise from a read error, as a much more abundant clone is one base away. The chain uses TRBV28 and TRBJ2-7; no definite D call. The CDR3 spans 14 residues. Germline CDR1 reads MDHEN; CDR2 reads SYDVKM. The CDR3 DNA reads as TGTGCCGGCAGTTTCTTACCTGCGAGAAACGAGCAGTACTTC. Its translation is CAGSFLPARNEQYF.

The rearrangement links TRBV20-1 to TRBJ1-4, with D uncertain. Germline CDR1 reads DFQATT; CDR2 reads SNEGSKA (reference sequence). V was clipped by 6 bases and J by 7 bases, with 9 bases between them. This CDR3 has 11 residues. The CDR3 DNA follows: TGCAGTGCACGTAGGCGTGAAAAACTGTTTTTT. This codes for CSARRREKLFF.

V and J are TRBV20-1 and TRBJ2-6; D perhaps matches TRBD2 (5 bases). V shed 0 bases and J shed 3 bases, with 9 bases lying between them. CDR1 DFQATT and CDR2 SNEGSKA come from the germline V gene (reference sequence). There are 15 residues in the CDR3. CDR3 sequence: CSARDYGDGANVLTF. CDR3 nucleotides: TGCAGTGCTAGAGATTACGGGGATGGGGCCAACGTCCTGACTTTC.

This clonotype occurred many times. CDR3: CASRTGQDYGYTF. As DNA, the CDR3 is TGTGCCAGCAGGACAGGGCAGGACTATGGCTACACCTTC. This sequence joins TRBV2 and TRBJ1-2, with 7 bases aligning to TRBD1. V was clipped by 6 bases and J by 3 bases; unmatched bases: 4. This CDR3 is built from 13 residues. Germline-derived CDR1 and CDR2 are SNHLY and FYNNEI.

This clonotype was seen repeatedly, ten times or more. The chain employs TRBV5-1 and TRBJ1-2; tentatively, D is TRBD1 (6 bases). The V gene lost 1 base and the J gene lost 7 bases, with 14 bases spanning the gap. The germline CDR1 and CDR2 sequences are SGHRS and YFSETQ. The CDR3 covers 14 residues. The CDR3: CASSLIAQGRGYTF. Here the CDR3 DNA reads TGCGCCAGCAGCTTGATTGCACAGGGCCGTGGCTACACCTTC.

The CDR3: CASSVGVGGDTQYF. DNA of the CDR3: TGTGCCAGCAGCGTAGGTGTCGGGGGGGATACGCAGTATTTT. The rearrangement joins TRBV9 to TRBJ2-3, with TRBD2 identical over 7 bases. The V segment lost 0 bases and the J segment 6 bases; nucleotides outside the gene matches: 4. CDR3 length equals 14 residues. Germline CDR1 is SGDLS and CDR2 is YYNGEE.

The gene calls are TRBV6-2 or TRBV6-3 and TRBJ2-2; 12 nucleotides agree with TRBD2. Germline assignment: CDR1 MNHEY and CDR2 SVGEGT. The junction had 6 bases not matched to a gene; V was cut back by 6 bases and J by 7 bases. The CDR3 has 15 residues. CDR3 loop: CASSSTSGSVGELFF. DNA for the CDR3: TGTGCCAGCAGCTCGACTAGCGGGAGCGTCGGGGAGCTGTTTTTT.

This clonotype was detected many times. J is TRBJ2-1 and V is TRBV11-2, with 8 bases lining up with TRBD2. Losses at the gene ends were 5 bases for V and 9 bases for J; bases not matched to a gene: 12. Per the germline V gene, CDR1 is SGHAT and CDR2 is FQNNGV. The CDR3 contains 15 residues. The chain's CDR3 is CASSQGRGGHSEQFF. In DNA form, the CDR3 reads TGTGCCAGCAGCCAAGGACGGGGGGGCCATAGTGAGCAGTTCTTC.

This chain links TRBV30 with TRBJ1-2; tentative D call: TRBD1 (6 bases). CDR3 length: 13 residues. The V end was cut by 0 bases, the J end by 3 bases, with 8 bases between. CDR1 and CDR2 (germline): GTSNPN, SVGIG (reference sequence). In DNA form, the CDR3 reads TGTGCCTGGAGTGTACAGGGTCACTATGGCTACACCTTC. Amino acid sequence: CAWSVQGHYGYTF.

This clonotype was picked up many times. The chain employs TRBV11-1 and TRBJ1-1; D ambiguous. Germline loops: CDR1 SGHAT, CDR2 FQDESV (reference sequence). This CDR3 comprises 15 residues. V was cut by 1 base and J by 0 bases, with 9 bases left in between. This chain's CDR3 is CASSLGYGLNTEAFF. CDR3 nucleotides: TGTGCCAGCAGCTTAGGATACGGGCTGAACACTGAAGCTTTCTTT.

The rearrangement uses TRBV28 and TRBJ2-7; D is uncertain. The CDR3 is 13 amino acids. With 10 bases removed from V and 0 bases from J, the gap between germline ends came to 13 bases. Germline CDR1 reads MDHEN; CDR2 reads SYDVKM. CDR3 nucleotides: TGTGCCATCACACTATTTTTCTCCTACGAGCAGTACTTC. Translation: CAITLFFSYEQYF.